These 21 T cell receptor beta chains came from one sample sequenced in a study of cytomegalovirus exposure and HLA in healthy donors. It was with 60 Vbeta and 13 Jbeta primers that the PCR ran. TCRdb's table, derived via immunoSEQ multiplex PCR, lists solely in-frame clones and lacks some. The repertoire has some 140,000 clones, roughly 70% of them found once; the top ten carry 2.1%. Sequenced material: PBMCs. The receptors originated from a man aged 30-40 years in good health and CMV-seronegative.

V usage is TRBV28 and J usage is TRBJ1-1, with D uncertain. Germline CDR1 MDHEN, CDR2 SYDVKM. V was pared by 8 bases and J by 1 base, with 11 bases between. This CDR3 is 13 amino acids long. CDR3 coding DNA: TGTGCCAGCGTGGCTCTAGAGAACACTGAAGCTTTCTTT. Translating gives CASVALENTEAFF. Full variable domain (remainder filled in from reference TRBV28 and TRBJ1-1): DVKVTQSSRYLVKRTGEKVFLECVQDMDHENMFWYRQDPGLGLRLIYFSYDVKMKEKGDIPEGYSVSREKKERFSLILESASTNQTSMYLCASVALENTEAFFGQGTRLTVV.

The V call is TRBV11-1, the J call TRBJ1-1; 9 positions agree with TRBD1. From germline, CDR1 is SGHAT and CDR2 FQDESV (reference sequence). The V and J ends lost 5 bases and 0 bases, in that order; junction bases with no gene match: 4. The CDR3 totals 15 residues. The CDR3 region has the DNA TGTGCCAGCAGCGAGGACAGGGGAGTGAACACTGAAGCTTTCTTT. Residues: CASSEDRGVNTEAFF.

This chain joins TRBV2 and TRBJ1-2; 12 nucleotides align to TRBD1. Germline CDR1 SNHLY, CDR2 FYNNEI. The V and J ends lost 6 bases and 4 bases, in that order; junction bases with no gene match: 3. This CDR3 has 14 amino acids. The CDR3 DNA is TGTGCCAGCAGGGGGACAGGGGGCGCCTATGGCTACACCTTC. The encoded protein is CASRGTGGAYGYTF.

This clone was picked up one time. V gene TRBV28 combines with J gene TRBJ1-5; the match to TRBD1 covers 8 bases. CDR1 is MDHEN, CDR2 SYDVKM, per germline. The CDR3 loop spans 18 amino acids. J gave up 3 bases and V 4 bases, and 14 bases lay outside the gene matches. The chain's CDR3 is CASSSLPGTGSSNQPQHF. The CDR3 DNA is TGTGCCAGCAGTTCCCTTCCCGGGACAGGTTCTTCCAATCAGCCCCAGCATTTT.

The CDR3 here is CASSLMRTTNEKLFF. The CDR3 nucleotides are TGTGCCAGCAGCTTAATGAGGACAACTAATGAAAAACTGTTTTTT. The rearrangement joins TRBV7-9 to TRBJ1-4; D is unresolved. V was cut by 2 bases and J by 0 bases, with 7 bases left in between. Germline CDR1 reads SEHNR; CDR2 reads FQNEAQ (reference sequence). CDR3 length: 15 amino acids.

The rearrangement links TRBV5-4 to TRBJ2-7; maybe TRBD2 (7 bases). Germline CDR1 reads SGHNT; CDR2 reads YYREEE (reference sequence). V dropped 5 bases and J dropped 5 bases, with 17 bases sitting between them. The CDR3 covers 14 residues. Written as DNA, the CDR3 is TGTGCCAGCAGTCAAGCGGGAAGGGGGAACGAGCAGTACTTC. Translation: CASSQAGRGNEQYF.

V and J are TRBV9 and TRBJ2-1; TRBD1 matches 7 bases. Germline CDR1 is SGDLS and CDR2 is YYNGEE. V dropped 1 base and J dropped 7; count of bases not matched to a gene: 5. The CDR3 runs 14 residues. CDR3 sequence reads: CASSVKGQLNEQFF. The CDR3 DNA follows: TGTGCCAGCAGCGTAAAGGGACAGTTAAATGAGCAGTTCTTC.

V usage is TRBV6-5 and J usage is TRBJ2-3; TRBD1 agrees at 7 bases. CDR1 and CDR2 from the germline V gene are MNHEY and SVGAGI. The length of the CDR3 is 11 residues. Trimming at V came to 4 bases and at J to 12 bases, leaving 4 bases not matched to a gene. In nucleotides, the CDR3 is TGTGCCAGCAGTTTCCGGGACAGACAGTATTTT. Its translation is CASSFRDRQYF.

The DNA of the CDR3 is TGTGCCAGTACAGGGGGGAATGAGCAGTTCTTC. The encoded protein is CASTGGNEQFF. The V and J genes are TRBV19 and TRBJ2-1, with D maybe TRBD1 (7 bases). The germline V and J ends were trimmed by 7 bases and 7 bases, with 8 bases remaining between them. The CDR3 has 11 residues. Per the germline V gene, CDR1 is LNHDA and CDR2 is SQIVND (reference sequence). The entire variable domain, with the rest obtained from reference TRBV19 and TRBJ2-1, is as follows: DGGITQSPKYLFRKEGQNVTLSCEQNLNHDAMYWYRQDPGQGLRLIYYSQIVNDFQKGDIAEGYSVSREKKESFPLTVTSAQKNPTAFYLCASTGGNEQFFGPGTRLTVL.

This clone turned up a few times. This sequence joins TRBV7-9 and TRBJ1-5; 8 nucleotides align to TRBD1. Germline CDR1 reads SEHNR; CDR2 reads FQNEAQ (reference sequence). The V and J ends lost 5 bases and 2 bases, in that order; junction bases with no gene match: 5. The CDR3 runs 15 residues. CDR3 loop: CASSGGQGGNQPQHF. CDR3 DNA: TGTGCCAGCAGCGGCGGACAGGGCGGCAATCAGCCCCAGCATTTT. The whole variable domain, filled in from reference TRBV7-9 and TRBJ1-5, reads DTGVSQNPRHKITKRGQNVTFRCDPISEHNRLYWYRQTLGQGPEFLTYFQNEAQLEKSRLLSDRFSAERPKGSFSTLEIQRTEQGDSAMYLCASSGGQGGNQPQHFGDGTRLSIL.

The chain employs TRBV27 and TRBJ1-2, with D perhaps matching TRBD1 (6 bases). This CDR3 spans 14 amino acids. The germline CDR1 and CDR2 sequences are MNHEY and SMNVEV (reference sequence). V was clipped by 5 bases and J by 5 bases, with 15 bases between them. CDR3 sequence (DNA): TGTGCCAGCAGTCCCTTGGAGACAGGTTATGGCTACACCTTC. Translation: CASSPLETGYGYTF.

As DNA, the CDR3 is TGTGCCAGCTCACCACGGGACAGGGAATTGGAGACCCAGTACTTC. Its translation is CASSPRDRELETQYF. The chain recombines TRBV18 with TRBJ2-5; 9 nucleotides match TRBD1. The V gene end was trimmed by 1 base and the J gene end by 5 bases; junction bases not matched to a gene: 5. Germline values: CDR1 KGHSH, CDR2 LQKENI. The CDR3 totals 15 residues.

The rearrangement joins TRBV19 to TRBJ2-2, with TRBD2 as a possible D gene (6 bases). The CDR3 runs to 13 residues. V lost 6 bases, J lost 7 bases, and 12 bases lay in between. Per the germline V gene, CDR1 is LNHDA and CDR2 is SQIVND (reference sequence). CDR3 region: CASRSSGSGELFF. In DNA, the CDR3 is TGTGCCAGTAGGAGTAGCGGTAGCGGGGAGCTGTTTTTT.

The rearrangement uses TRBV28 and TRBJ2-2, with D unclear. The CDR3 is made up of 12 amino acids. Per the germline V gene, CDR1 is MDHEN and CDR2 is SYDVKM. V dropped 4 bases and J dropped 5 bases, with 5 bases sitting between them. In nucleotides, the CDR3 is TGTGCCAGCAGTTGGAGAACCGGGGAGCTGTTTTTT. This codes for CASSWRTGELFF.

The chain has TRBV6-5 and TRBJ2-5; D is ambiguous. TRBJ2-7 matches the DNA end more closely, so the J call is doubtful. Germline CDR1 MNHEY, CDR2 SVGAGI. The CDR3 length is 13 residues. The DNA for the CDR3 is TGTGCCAGCAGTTACGGAACAGTTTACGAGCAGTACTTC. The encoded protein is CASSYGTVYEQYF.

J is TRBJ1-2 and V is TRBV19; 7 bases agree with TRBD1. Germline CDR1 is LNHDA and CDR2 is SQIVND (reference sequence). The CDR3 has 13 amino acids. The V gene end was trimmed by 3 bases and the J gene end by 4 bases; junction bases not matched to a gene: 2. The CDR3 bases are TGTGCCAGTAGTATCGCAGGGGGCTATGGCTACACCTTC. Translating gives CASSIAGGYGYTF.

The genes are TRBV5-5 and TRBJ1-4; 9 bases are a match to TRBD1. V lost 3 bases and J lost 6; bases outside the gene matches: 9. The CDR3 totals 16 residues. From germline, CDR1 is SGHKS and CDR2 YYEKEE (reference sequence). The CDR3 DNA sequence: TGTGCCAGCAGCTCCCGACAGGGGGAGGGTTATGAAAAACTGTTTTTT. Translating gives CASSSRQGEGYEKLFF.

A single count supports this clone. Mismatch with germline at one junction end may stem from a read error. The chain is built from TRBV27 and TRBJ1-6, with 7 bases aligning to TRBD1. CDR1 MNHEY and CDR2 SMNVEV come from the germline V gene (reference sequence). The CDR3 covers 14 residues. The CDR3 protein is CASSFTGDNSPLNF. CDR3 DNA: TGTGCCAGCAGTTTTACAGGGGATAATTCACCCCTCAACTTT.

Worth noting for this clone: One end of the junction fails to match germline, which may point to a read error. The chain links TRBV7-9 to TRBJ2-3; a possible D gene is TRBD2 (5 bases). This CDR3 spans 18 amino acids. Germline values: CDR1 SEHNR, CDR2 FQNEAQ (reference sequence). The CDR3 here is CSSSLGSGGRTRTDTQYF. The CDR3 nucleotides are TGTTCCAGCAGCTTAGGGTCTGGCGGGCGAACTCGCACAGATACGCAGTATTTT.

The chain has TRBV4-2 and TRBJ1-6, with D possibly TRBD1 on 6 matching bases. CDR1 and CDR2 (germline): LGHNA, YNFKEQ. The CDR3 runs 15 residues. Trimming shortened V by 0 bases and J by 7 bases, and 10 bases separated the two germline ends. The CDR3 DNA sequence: TGTGCCAGCAGCCAAGATGGGGGCCGGAATTCACCCCTCCACTTT. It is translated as CASSQDGGRNSPLHF.

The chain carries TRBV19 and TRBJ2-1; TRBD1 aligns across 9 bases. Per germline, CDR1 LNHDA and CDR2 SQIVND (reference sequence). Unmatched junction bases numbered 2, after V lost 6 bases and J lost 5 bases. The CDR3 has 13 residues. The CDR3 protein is CASRTGGNNEQFF. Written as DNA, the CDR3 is TGTGCCAGTAGGACAGGGGGGAACAATGAGCAGTTCTTC.